The clone carrying this T cell receptor beta chain came up a few times. The antigen remains undetermined. The record originates from a study of T-cell reconstitution after alpha-beta-depleted transplantation in children. Broader study findings: By one year post-transplant, T-cell counts and diversity largely arose from T cells that were newly produced. Two months or so post-transplant, alpha-beta T cells reportedly derived from several hundred expanded graft clones. For some patients, TCRbeta diversity was high at day 60 because of recipient T cells and thymic progenitors that survived.

Trimming removed 3 bases at V and 6 bases at J, with 10 bases between. The CDR3 is 13 residues long. CDR1 and CDR2 from the germline V gene are SEHNR and FQNEAQ (reference sequence). Unique molecular identifiers featured in how the TCRbeta library was prepared. TCRdb re-analysed the PCR reads in MiXCR, keeping a single row per CDR3 protein. The sample records 700,000 to 950,000 distinct CDR3 sequences, less than 20% being singletons. The specimen was PBMCs, mostly from graft donor cells, collected 360 days after TCRalphabeta/CD19-depleted stem cell transplant. This TCR derives from a male patient between 10 and 17 years old who had a stem cell transplant for acute lymphoblastic leukemia, so the T cells may come from the graft donor. J is TRBJ2-3 and V is TRBV7-9; D unclear. CDR3 region: CASSFIGQDTQYF. The CDR3 coding sequence is TGTGCCAGCAGCTTTATTGGTCAGGATACGCAGTATTTT.